One and the same sample provided the 32 T cell receptor beta chains below, sequenced in a study of T cells in tuberculosis. Time point in this sample: new active TB diagnosis, blood taken before or within 7 days of starting treatment. Generated by immunoSEQ multiplex PCR, the TCRdb table keeps only in-frame clones and is missing some. Of tens of thousands of clones in the sample, nearly 95% were seen once. Sequenced here: PBMCs, sampled at tuberculosis diagnosis. Source of these receptors: an adult with tuberculosis.

The gene calls are TRBV13 and TRBJ2-7; 8 positions agree with TRBD1. V was clipped by 4 bases and J by 2 bases; unmatched bases: 7. Per the germline V gene, CDR1 is PRHDT and CDR2 is FYEKMQ (reference sequence). The length of the CDR3 is 15 residues. CDR3 region: CASSSQGAKAYEQYF. DNA for the CDR3: TGTGCCAGCAGCTCCCAGGGGGCGAAGGCCTACGAGCAGTACTTC.

J is TRBJ2-1 and V is TRBV4-1; 12 bases fit TRBD2. There are 15 residues in the CDR3. V gave up 5 bases and J gave up 6 bases; unmatched junction bases: 5. The germline gives CDR1 MGHRA, CDR2 YSYEKL. CDR3 sequence (DNA): TGCGCCAGCAGCACACTAGCGGGAGGTGGCAATGAGCAGTTCTTC. Translating gives CASSTLAGGGNEQFF.

The rearrangement joins TRBV10-3 to TRBJ1-1, with D uncertain. The CDR3 extends over 14 amino acids. V dropped 5 bases and J dropped 1 base, with 11 bases sitting between them. Germline assignment: CDR1 ENHRY and CDR2 SYGVKD. The chain's CDR3 is CAISRVLGNTEAFF. DNA for the CDR3: TGTGCCATCAGTCGGGTCCTAGGGAACACTGAAGCTTTCTTT.

The rearrangement links TRBV28 to TRBJ2-7; 8 bases line up with TRBD2. V dropped 7 bases and J dropped 5; count of bases not matched to a gene: 13. Germline V CDR1 and CDR2: MDHEN, SYDVKM. The length of the CDR3 is 15 residues. As DNA, the CDR3 is TGTGCCAGCACCCCGGGAGGGGTTATACTACACGAGCAGTACTTC. This sequence encodes CASTPGGVILHEQYF. The entire variable domain, with the rest obtained from reference TRBV28 and TRBJ2-7, is as follows: DVKVTQSSRYLVKRTGEKVFLECVQDMDHENMFWYRQDPGLGLRLIYFSYDVKMKEKGDIPEGYSVSREKKERFSLILESASTNQTSMYLCASTPGGVILHEQYFGPGTRLTVT.

V and J are TRBV28 and TRBJ1-5; weak D call: TRBD1 (6 bases). CDR3 length: 16 residues. V was shortened by 6 bases and J by 1 base, with 16 bases between the two germline ends. CDR1 MDHEN and CDR2 SYDVKM come from the germline V gene. The CDR3 reads CASRPFTGISNQPQHF. The CDR3 coding sequence is TGTGCCAGCAGACCGTTCACAGGGATAAGCAATCAGCCCCAGCATTTT.

The chain recombines TRBV2 with TRBJ2-1; 8 bases are shared with TRBD2. The CDR3 is made up of 12 amino acids. Germline assignment: CDR1 SNHLY and CDR2 FYNNEI. The ends lost 9 bases at V and 2 bases at J; junction bases unmatched: 0. The DNA of the CDR3 is TGTGCCAGAGCGGGAGCCTACAATGAGCAGTTCTTC. Translated, it gives CARAGAYNEQFF. Full variable domain (remainder filled in from reference TRBV2 and TRBJ2-1): EPEVTQTPSHQVTQMGQEVILRCVPISNHLYFYWYRQILGQKVEFLVSFYNNEISEKSEIFDDQFSVERPDGSNFTLKIRSTKLEDSAMYFCARAGAYNEQFFGPGTRLTVL.

The V gene is TRBV14, the J gene TRBJ1-1, with 9 bases that match TRBD1. J was trimmed by 4 bases and V by 0 bases; bases with no gene match: 6. Per the germline V gene, CDR1 is SGHDN and CDR2 is FVKESK. This CDR3 is built from 16 residues. The CDR3 DNA is TGTGCCAGCAGCCAAGAGGGGAGGGACAGGGCCACTGAAGCTTTCTTT. The encoded protein is CASSQEGRDRATEAFF.

The J gene is TRBJ1-1, the V gene TRBV5-4; D gene uncertain. Germline CDR1 and CDR2: SGHNT and YYREEE (reference sequence). The V end lost 4 bases, the J end lost 5 bases, and 12 bases lay between the germline ends. This CDR3 comprises 13 residues. CDR3 coding DNA: TGTGCCAGCAGCGGTGCGGAGGATACTGAAGCTTTCTTT. Its translation: CASSGAEDTEAFF. The full variable domain, in which reference TRBV5-4 and TRBJ1-1 provide the parts outside the CDR3, is ETGVTQSPTHLIKTRGQQVTLRCSSQSGHNTVSWYQQALGQGPQFIFQYYREEENGRGNFPPRFSGLQFPNYSSELNVNALELDDSALYLCASSGAEDTEAFFGQGTRLTVV.

The chain joins TRBV28 to TRBJ2-1, with D tentatively TRBD2 (5 bases). Trimming removed 4 bases at V and 12 bases at J, with 10 bases between. Germline V CDR1 and CDR2: MDHEN, SYDVKM. The CDR3 contains 11 residues. CDR3 residues: CASSSTRGQFF. Written as DNA, the CDR3 is TGTGCCAGCAGTTCCACTAGAGGGCAGTTCTTC.

This chain uses TRBV2 with TRBJ2-3; the D is unclear. The CDR3 is 17 amino acids. Germline V gene sequence: CDR1 SNHLY, CDR2 FYNNEI. V lost 7 bases to trimming and J lost 0 bases, with 20 bases between them. As DNA, the CDR3 is TGTGCCAGCAAAGCGCGACTTTCCGATTCTAGCACAGATACGCAGTATTTT. Protein: CASKARLSDSSTDTQYF.

CDR3 residues: CASSPDQFEQYF. CDR3 in DNA: TGTGCCAGCTCACCAGATCAGTTCGAGCAGTACTTC. The gene calls are TRBV18 and TRBJ2-7; D call uncertain. The CDR3 has 12 residues. Germline V lookup: CDR1 KGHSH, CDR2 LQKENI. V dropped 2 bases and J dropped 6 bases, with 8 bases sitting between them.

The CDR3 DNA follows: TGTGCCATGGCCCCGGGACAGTCATCGGGGGAGCTGTTTTTT. This codes for CAMAPGQSSGELFF. The V gene is TRBV10-3, the J gene TRBJ2-2, with 7 bases aligning to TRBD1. This CDR3 is built from 14 residues. Germline V gives CDR1 ENHRY, CDR2 SYGVKD. The J segment lost 8 bases and the V segment lost 9 bases, leaving 12 bases of the junction unmatched.

This clone was observed a few times. The CDR3 region has the DNA TGTGCCAGCAGCTACCGGACAGGGATAATCTCTGGAAACACCATATATTTT. Amino acids: CASSYRTGIISGNTIYF. The J gene is TRBJ1-3, the V gene TRBV5-6, with TRBD1 identical over 8 bases. There are 17 residues in the CDR3. Germline V gives CDR1 SGHDT, CDR2 YYEEEE. After removal of 3 bases from V and 0 bases from J, the junction contained 8 bases not matched to a gene.

The rearrangement joins TRBV4-3 to TRBJ2-1; 7 bases align to TRBD2. CDR1 LGHNA and CDR2 YSLEER come from the germline V gene. After removal of 2 bases from V and 12 bases from J, the junction contained 7 bases not matched to a gene. The CDR3 is made up of 13 amino acids. Here the CDR3 DNA reads TGCGCCAGCAGCCAATCAAGACTAGCAGCGCAGTTCTTC. Amino acids: CASSQSRLAAQFF.

V is TRBV5-1 and J is TRBJ2-7; maybe TRBD2 (7 bases). V dropped 0 bases and J dropped 5 bases, with 15 bases sitting between them. Per germline, CDR1 SGHRS and CDR2 YFSETQ. This CDR3 is 15 amino acids long. CDR3 DNA sequence: TGCGCCAGCAGCTTGGCGGGGGGCGAAATAGACGAGCAGTACTTC. It specifies CASSLAGGEIDEQYF.

The chain carries TRBV30 and TRBJ1-5; D might be TRBD1 (5 bases). Germline CDR1 reads GTSNPN; CDR2 reads SVGIG (reference sequence). This CDR3 is 13 amino acids long. Deletions cut 1 base from V and 7 bases from J, with 11 bases between. CDR3 in amino acids: CAWSGSGKQPQHF. In DNA, the CDR3 is TGTGCCTGGAGTGGGTCAGGGAAACAGCCCCAGCATTTT.

V gene TRBV4-1 combines with J gene TRBJ2-6; no clear D gene. Germline CDR1 and CDR2: MGHRA and YSYEKL. The CDR3 totals 14 residues. Trimming cost V 4 bases and J 2 bases, with 6 bases left between them. The CDR3 nucleotides are TGCGCCAGCAGCCCCTTCGCTGGGGCCAACGTCCTGACTTTC. Its protein product is CASSPFAGANVLTF.

The chain is built from TRBV30 and TRBJ2-3, with 10 bases lining up with TRBD2. CDR3 length: 16 residues. After removal of 2 bases from V and 5 bases from J, the junction contained 10 bases not matched to a gene. CDR1 and CDR2 (germline): GTSNPN, SVGIG (reference sequence). CDR3 DNA sequence: TGTGCCTGGAGTAGGGCTAGCGGGAGATTCGTAGATACGCAGTATTTT. As protein: CAWSRASGRFVDTQYF.

The rearrangement uses TRBV6-5 and TRBJ1-2; 10 bases map to TRBD1. Germline-derived CDR1 and CDR2 are MNHEY and SVGAGI. The CDR3 loop spans 16 amino acids. J gave up 4 bases and V 3 bases, and 8 bases lay outside the gene matches. The CDR3 here is CASSYVRTGGGYGYTF. CDR3 bases: TGTGCCAGCAGTTATGTGAGGACAGGGGGGGGCTATGGCTACACCTTC.

The chain links TRBV10-3 to TRBJ1-3; no clear D. This CDR3 contains 11 residues. The V end was cut by 8 bases, the J end by 3 bases, with 5 bases between. The germline V gene has CDR1 ENHRY and CDR2 SYGVKD. CDR3 loop: CAIRGGNTIYF. Written as DNA, the CDR3 is TGTGCCATCCGGGGTGGAAACACCATATATTTT.

A single count supports this clone. This chain links TRBV4-2 with TRBJ2-1, with TRBD2 matching 9 bases. This CDR3 has 19 amino acids. The V and J ends lost 1 base and 1 base, in that order; junction bases with no gene match: 11. Germline V lookup: CDR1 LGHNA, CDR2 YNFKEQ. The CDR3 DNA reads TGTGCCAGCAGCCAAGGTGGGATGGCGGGAGGGCCATCCTACAATGAGCAGTTCTTC. It encodes CASSQGGMAGGPSYNEQFF.

V gene TRBV5-1 combines with J gene TRBJ1-1, with 8 bases identical to TRBD1. Germline loops: CDR1 SGHRS, CDR2 YFSETQ. The CDR3 is 17 amino acids. V trimming: 3 bases; J trimming: 3 bases; junction bases outside the gene matches: 13. CDR3 region: CASSSRGRLEADTEAFF. DNA for the CDR3: TGCGCCAGCAGCTCCAGGGGGCGTCTCGAGGCCGACACTGAAGCTTTCTTT.

The chain couples TRBV4-3 to TRBJ2-1; TRBD2 matches at 8 bases. The CDR3 spans 18 residues. V dropped 0 bases and J dropped 1; count of bases not matched to a gene: 8. Germline CDR1 is LGHNA and CDR2 is YSLEER. CDR3 amino acids: CASSQDPSTSASYNEQFF. The CDR3 DNA sequence: TGCGCCAGCAGCCAAGATCCCTCGACTAGCGCTTCCTACAATGAGCAGTTCTTC.

The chain has TRBV30 and TRBJ2-4, with TRBD2 as a possible D gene (6 bases). Germline V lookup: CDR1 GTSNPN, CDR2 SVGIG (reference sequence). Trimming removed 0 bases at V and 3 bases at J, with 15 bases between. The length of the CDR3 is 16 residues. CDR3 protein: CAWSVPRENGKNIQYF. As DNA, the CDR3 is TGTGCCTGGAGTGTACCCCGGGAGAATGGCAAAAACATTCAGTACTTC.

This clone was counted a single time. The V gene is TRBV6-6, the J gene TRBJ2-7; 7 nucleotides align to TRBD1. CDR1 and CDR2 from the germline V gene are MNHNY and SVGAGI (reference sequence). The CDR3 sequence is 14 residues long. The V gene end was trimmed by 7 bases and the J gene end by 0 bases; junction bases not matched to a gene: 6. CDR3 DNA: TGTGCCAGCACCCTGGACAGGTACTCCTACGAGCAGTACTTC. It translates to CASTLDRYSYEQYF.

The V and J genes are TRBV29-1 and TRBJ2-1, with 10 positions matching TRBD1. This CDR3 is built from 17 residues. Germline CDR1 reads SQVTM; CDR2 reads ANQGSEA. J lost 1 base, V lost 5 bases, and 11 bases had no gene match. For the CDR3, the DNA is TGCAGCGTTCAGGGGACAGGGGTTCTCCCATCCTACAATGAGCAGTTCTTC. It yields the protein CSVQGTGVLPSYNEQFF.

The chain couples TRBV28 to TRBJ1-1; D unclear. Germline V CDR1 and CDR2: MDHEN, SYDVKM. The ends were cut back, 3 bases at V and 3 bases at J, with 5 bases in the middle. This CDR3 spans 12 amino acids. The CDR3 nucleotides read TGTGCCAGCAGTTTGCGGGACACTGAAGCTTTCTTT. Translating gives CASSLRDTEAFF.

The chain employs TRBV27 and TRBJ1-1, with D possibly TRBD1 on 6 matching bases. Trimming removed 5 bases from V and 2 bases from J, with 12 bases in between. CDR1 MNHEY and CDR2 SMNVEV come from the germline V gene (reference sequence). This CDR3 has 14 residues. CDR3 DNA sequence: TGTGCCAGCAGTCCGACAGGACGTAACACTGAAGCTTTCTTT. Translated: CASSPTGRNTEAFF.

The CDR3 region has the DNA TGTGCCAGCAGCCCAGGGGTAGCGGGAGTCTACAATGAGCAGTTCTTC. Translating gives CASSPGVAGVYNEQFF. The chain combines TRBV7-9 with TRBJ2-1; 9 nucleotides agree with TRBD2. The CDR3 consists of 16 residues. Trimming at V came to 5 bases and at J to 3 bases, leaving 8 bases not matched to a gene. Per the germline V gene, CDR1 is SEHNR and CDR2 is FQNEAQ (reference sequence).

DNA for the CDR3: TGTGCCAGCAGTCTGGACAGGTGGAGCGAGCAGTACTTC. Translated: CASSLDRWSEQYF. The chain combines TRBV27 with TRBJ2-7; 7 bases match TRBD1. The germline V gene encodes CDR1 MNHEY and CDR2 SMNVEV (reference sequence). The length of the CDR3 is 13 residues. V dropped 5 bases and J dropped 6; count of bases not matched to a gene: 7.

The chain couples TRBV2 to TRBJ2-3, with TRBD2 identical over 11 bases. This CDR3 spans 16 amino acids. Germline V gives CDR1 SNHLY, CDR2 FYNNEI. V trimming: 5 bases; J trimming: 2 bases; junction bases outside the gene matches: 6. CDR3 sequence: CASSPGLAGFTDTQYF. DNA for the CDR3: TGTGCCAGCAGTCCCGGACTAGCGGGCTTCACAGATACGCAGTATTTT.

The chain carries TRBV2 and TRBJ1-5; 7 bases match TRBD1. Germline CDR1 reads SNHLY; CDR2 reads FYNNEI. V shed 6 bases, J shed 4 bases, and the junction held 15 bases outside the gene matches. The CDR3 loop spans 17 amino acids. The chain's CDR3 is CASRLGAQGNANQPQHF. Written as DNA, the CDR3 is TGTGCCAGCAGGCTAGGAGCACAGGGGAACGCGAATCAGCCCCAGCATTTT.